This TCR beta chain was sequenced in a study of T cells in Graves' hyperthyroidism and ophthalmopathy. Whole-study findings and limits: Most thyroid clonotypes with frequency above 0.001 were detected in blood.

Regarding this clonotype: Its antigen remains unidentified.

Trimming cost V 7 bases and J 2 bases; bases outside gene matches: 5. The CDR3 contains 13 residues. Per germline, CDR1 SQVTM and CDR2 ANQGSEA. TCR beta CDR3 regions were amplified from RNA transcripts. Researchers ran a first-round RT-PCR on the TCR CDR3 using the HTBI primer set. One entry per CDR3 protein, called by TCRdb with MiXCR from the multiplex PCR reads. The sample has 460,000 or so distinct CDR3 sequences, 13% to 15% seen once. The TCR comes from a woman between 18 and 29 years old with Graves' hyperthyroidism. The V gene is TRBV29-1, the J gene TRBJ2-7, with TRBD1 identical over 10 bases. The sequenced sample was blood. CDR3 sequence reads: CSAGQGGAYEQYF. CDR3 sequence (DNA): TGCAGCGCTGGACAGGGGGGTGCCTACGAGCAGTACTTC.